The rows below give T cell receptor beta chains drawn from one sample of a study of blood T cell repertoires in COVID-19. Assay used: immunoSEQ multiplex PCR; TCRdb lists only in-frame clones, some missing. The data show some 40,000 clones, approximately 90% seen once. Sequenced material: peripheral blood. The source of these receptors is a man between 65 and 85 years old with active COVID-19. The CDR3 runs from the conserved cysteine through the conserved F or W. Fields, in order: D gene, clone size, V gene, J gene, CDR3 DNA, CDR3 protein. The D gene is left open where the match is weak. The size entry is marked missing in some rows and otherwise reads once, few, many or a size class.

TRBD1	-	TRBV30	TRBJ1-6	TGTGCCTGGACCGACCGGGACAGGGGCACCTATAATTCACCCCTCCACTTT	CAWTDRDRGTYNSPLHF
TRBD1	many	TRBV5-5	TRBJ1-5	TGTGCCAGCAGTCGGGACAGGGCTAATAGCAATCAGCCCCAGCATTTT	CASSRDRANSNQPQHF
TRBD2	-	TRBV3-1/TRBV3-2	TRBJ2-7	TGTGCCAGCAGCCGGGGGAAGGTAGCGGGAGGTAGCGAGCAGTACTTC	CASSRGKVAGGSEQYF
-	-	TRBV7-2	TRBJ2-1	TGTGCCAGCAGCTTAGCCCGAGGTTTGTATGAGCAGTTCTTC	CASSLARGLYEQFF
-	-	TRBV19	TRBJ1-5	TGTGCCAGTAGTATTAGGGCTGGGGGCAGGGGTAATCAGCCCCAGCATTTT	CASSIRAGGRGNQPQHF
-	-	TRBV24-1	TRBJ2-3	TGTGCCACCAGTGACCCAAACGGGGGGCCCCCGGGCACAGATACGCAGTATTTT	CATSDPNGGPPGTDTQYF
TRBD1	-	TRBV28	TRBJ1-4	TGTGCCAGCAGTCCCGGGACAGGGGTCGAAAAACTGTTTTTT	CASSPGTGVEKLFF
TRBD1	-	TRBV5-1	TRBJ2-5	TGCGCCAGCAGCGGGCAGGGGGCGCTGGGTGAGACCCAGTACTTC	CASSGQGALGETQYF
-	-	TRBV19	TRBJ2-1	TGTGCCAGTAGATGGGACAATGGACCCTACAATGAGCAGTTCTTC	CASRWDNGPYNEQFF
TRBD1	-	TRBV18	TRBJ1-3	TGTGCCAGCTCACCCAGACCTTACGCCTCCGGGACAGGGCACTCTGGAAACACCATATATTTT	CASSPRPYASGTGHSGNTIYF
-	-	TRBV5-8	TRBJ2-7	TGTGCCAGCAGCCTGGGACATCTCTACGAGCAGTACTTC	CASSLGHLYEQYF
-	once	TRBV5-1	TRBJ2-2	TGCGCCAGCAGCTTGGGAGGGAGGCGGACCGGGGAGCTGTTTTTT	CASSLGGRRTGELFF
TRBD2	-	TRBV6-6	TRBJ2-1	TGTGCCAGCAGTTACTCGGGGACTAGCTCCTACAATGAGCAGTTCTTC	CASSYSGTSSYNEQFF
-	-	TRBV7-3	TRBJ2-2	TGTGCCAGCAGCTTTCAGGGACACGACACCGGGGAGCTGTTTTTT	CASSFQGHDTGELFF
TRBD2	-	TRBV28	TRBJ2-1	TGTGCCAGCAGTTTATTCGGGAGGATCTACAATGAGCAGTTCTTC	CASSLFGRIYNEQFF
TRBD1	-	TRBV24-1	TRBJ2-7	TGTGCCACCAGCGCCTCCGGGACAGCTAGCTCCTACGAGCAGTACTTC	CATSASGTASSYEQYF
TRBD2	-	TRBV18	TRBJ2-5	TGTGCCAGCTCACCACTACCTAGCGGGGGGCAAGAGACCCAGTACTTC	CASSPLPSGGQETQYF
-	-	TRBV4-2	TRBJ2-1	TGTGCCAGCAGCCAAGACGGAGGGGATGAGCAGTTCTTC	CASSQDGGDEQFF
TRBD1	-	TRBV15	TRBJ2-2	TGTGCCACCAGCAGAGCACGGACAGGGGGGGACACCGGGGAGCTGTTTTTT	CATSRARTGGDTGELFF
-	-	TRBV7-9	TRBJ2-7	TGTGCCAGCAGCTTGGACAGATTCTCCGAGCAGTACTTC	CASSLDRFSEQYF
-	-	TRBV7-3	TRBJ2-1	TGTGCCAGCAGCCCGGGGGGCGGGAGACTAGTCAATGAGCAGTTCTTC	CASSPGGGRLVNEQFF
TRBD2	few	TRBV11-2	TRBJ2-5	TGTGCCAGCAGCTCTTCGCGGGGGGGCGTCAGAGAGACCCAGTACTTC	CASSSSRGGVRETQYF
TRBD2	few	TRBV28	TRBJ2-7	TGTGCCAGCAGTTCTCCGGGAGGGTCCGTCTACGAGCAGTACTTC	CASSSPGGSVYEQYF
-	-	TRBV4-3	TRBJ2-7	TGCGCCAGCAGCCAAGATTTGAGAAAGGGGAACGAGCAGTACTTC	CASSQDLRKGNEQYF
TRBD2	-	TRBV6-2/TRBV6-3	TRBJ2-3	TGTGCCAGCAGTACTCGGCGGGAGGGCATGGATACGCAGTATTTT	CASSTRREGMDTQYF
TRBD2	-	TRBV7-2	TRBJ2-7	TGTGCCAGCAGCTTGTCTAGGACTAGCGGACTCTACGAGCAGTACTTC	CASSLSRTSGLYEQYF
-	-	TRBV24-1	TRBJ1-2	TGTGCCACCAGTGACCCATACTCCCCTGGCTACACCTTC	CATSDPYSPGYTF
TRBD2	-	TRBV28	TRBJ2-3	TGTGCCAGCAGTTTTATGCTCCCCCCAAAGCGGGGGGGATCAGATACGCAGTATTTT	CASSFMLPPKRGGSDTQYF
TRBD2	-	TRBV10-2	TRBJ2-7	TGCGCCAGCAGTGAGCCTCCTTTTAGCGGGACCTACGAGCAGTACTTC	CASSEPPFSGTYEQYF
-	-	TRBV5-1	TRBJ1-5	TGCGCCAGCAGCTTGCGAGGAGAGACTCAGCCCCAGCATTTT	CASSLRGETQPQHF
-	-	TRBV24-1	TRBJ2-3	TGTGCCACCGGAGGAGGCACAGATACGCAGTATTTT	CATGGGTDTQYF
-	-	TRBV2	TRBJ2-7	TGTGCCAGCAGGGACGGAGGTCTTGAGCAGTACTTC	CASRDGGLEQYF
-	-	TRBV21-1	TRBJ2-1	TGTGCCAGCATCACCTGGCGGTTTTCCTACAATGAGCAGTTCTTC	CASITWRFSYNEQFF
-	-	TRBV4-2	TRBJ2-1	TGTGCCAGCAGCCAAGGGGAGAAGGATGAGCAGTTCTTC	CASSQGEKDEQFF
TRBD2	-	TRBV5-1	TRBJ2-1	TGCGCCAGCAGTGCGGCTAGCGGGAGTAATGAGCAGTTCTTC	CASSAASGSNEQFF
-	once	TRBV21-1	TRBJ1-1	TGTGCCAGCAGCAACATGGACAGGGACAACATGAACACTGAAGCTTTCTTT	CASSNMDRDNMNTEAFF
-	-	TRBV6-6	TRBJ2-7	TGTGCCAGCAGTGGGACAAGCTACGAGCAGTACTTC	CASSGTSYEQYF
-	-	TRBV19	TRBJ2-1	TGTGCCAGTAGCGAGGCCTACAATGAGCAGTTCTTC	CASSEAYNEQFF
-	-	TRBV7-2	TRBJ1-5	TGTGCCAGCAGCTTAGCGCTAAGGAGTCAGCCCCAGCATTTT	CASSLALRSQPQHF
TRBD1	few	TRBV5-5	TRBJ1-1	TGTGCCAGCAGCTTGGTAGAGTACAGGGGGCGAAGGAACACTGAAGCTTTCTTT	CASSLVEYRGRRNTEAFF
-	-	TRBV28	TRBJ1-1	TGTGCCAGCAGTCGCGTCATGGACTCTGGCCCTTTCTTT	CASSRVMDSGPFF
-	-	TRBV19	TRBJ1-2	TGTGCCAGTAGTATAGATCACTACTTCAACTATGGCTACACCTTC	CASSIDHYFNYGYTF
TRBD2	-	TRBV27	TRBJ2-5	TGTGCCAGCAGTTTACCGTACCCCGTCGGGGGGGCCCAAGAGACCCAGTACTTC	CASSLPYPVGGAQETQYF
TRBD2	once	TRBV7-3	TRBJ2-5	TGTGCCAGCAGTCCAACTAGCGGGAGTTTATCCCCCCCCCATGAGACCCAGTACTTC	CASSPTSGSLSPPHETQYF
TRBD1	-	TRBV7-2	TRBJ2-4	TGTGCCAGCAGCTTAGCTCCCGGGACAGGGACGGTAAACATTCAGTACTTC	CASSLAPGTGTVNIQYF
TRBD2	-	TRBV28	TRBJ2-7	TGTGCCAGCAGAGGGACTAGCGGTAACTACGAGCAGTACTTC	CASRGTSGNYEQYF
TRBD1	-	TRBV7-9	TRBJ2-7	TGTGCCAGCAGCCAGAGTCGTCAGGGGGCCAACGACGAGCAGTACTTC	CASSQSRQGANDEQYF
-	-	TRBV6-4	TRBJ2-3	TGTGCCAGCAGTGTACAGGCGGGCACAGATACGCAGTATTTT	CASSVQAGTDTQYF
TRBD1	once	TRBV7-8	TRBJ2-1	TGTGCCAGCAGCTTAGGACAGGGGGCCTACAATGAGCAGTTCTTC	CASSLGQGAYNEQFF
-	-	TRBV6-5	TRBJ1-3	TGTGCCAGCAGTTACTCGGAGGGGACTGGAAACACCATATATTTT	CASSYSEGTGNTIYF
-	-	TRBV7-3	TRBJ2-2	TGTGCCAGCAGCTTAAGTCCGTCGAACACCGGGGAGCTGTTTTTT	CASSLSPSNTGELFF
-	-	TRBV18	TRBJ2-7	TGTGCCAGCTCACTTCTACAGGGTTGGCAGTACTTC	CASSLLQGWQYF
-	-	TRBV4-2	TRBJ1-5	TGTGCCAGCAGCCAGGCCCGAGGAAATCAGCCCCAGCATTTT	CASSQARGNQPQHF
-	-	TRBV28	TRBJ2-7	TGTGCCAGCTTATCGGGCTCCTACGAGCAGTACTTC	CASLSGSYEQYF